This T cell receptor beta chain was retrieved from a study of tumor-infiltrating lymphocytes in primary liver carcinoma (dated by TCRdb to the late 2010s). Describing the broader study: Hepatocellular carcinoma (four) or combined HCC and intrahepatic cholangiocarcinoma (one) was present in the five patients, who were three men and two women aged 30 to 69 years. TCRbeta repertoire sequencing, expression microarrays and whole-exome sequencing were combined in the study across five regions of each liver tumor, with adjacent normal tissue and blood also included. Tumors of the five patients were stage T1-T3 N0M0 with maximum diameters of about 4 to 10 cm. Repertoires from technical replicates were highly reproducible, with mean shared-clone rates about 0.86 and correlation coefficients above 0.95. To link TCRbeta repertoire diversity to the local molecular phenotype, the 20 to 30 tumor region samples were profiled with Agilent mRNA microarrays. TCRbeta repertoire sequencing covered about 35 specimens from 5 patients: about 25 tumor regions, 5 adjacent noncancerous liver tissues and 5 peripheral blood samples. Each sample produced about 3.5 to 7.5 million productive TCRbeta reads, and read depth showed no significant difference between tissue types. The study at large found these results: Repertoire overlap was found to be higher between tumor regions (mean around 35%) than between tumor-adjacent (17%) or tumor-blood (around 15%) pairs, consistent with antigen-driven expansion. Because only the TCR beta chain was sequenced and unpaired alpha chains were not captured, true repertoire diversity is likely underestimated. Comparison of CD4+ and CD8+ T cell repertoires was precluded by the use of bulk unsorted samples. Only about 7-25% of top clones were found in all five regions of a tumor, suggesting spatial heterogeneity of tumor-infiltrating T cells. Compared with blood, tumors had a significantly larger share of the repertoire taken up by the top 250 clones (p = 0.039). The study included only five or six patients, and the authors note findings should be validated in a larger study.

TCRbeta-specific cDNA was reverse-transcribed from 500 ng total RNA using a constant-region primer and ProtoScript II reverse transcriptase. Construction of the TCRbeta libraries relied on three nested rounds of multiplex PCR, following a slightly modified ARM-PCR procedure. Each of the first two PCR rounds ran for around 10 cycles using multiplex TRBV1-TRBV30 forward primers together with a Cbeta reverse primer. Sample barcodes and Illumina adapters were added in a final 25-cycle PCR with Deep VentR polymerase. Before sequencing, amplicons of 200-500 bp were purified from gel using a QIAquick gel extraction kit. The TCRbeta amplicons were sequenced with 250-bp paired-end reads on an Illumina HiSeq 2500. On the authors' methods: Quality trimming of reads was performed with Trimmomatic v0.33, and paired reads were merged with FLASH v1.2.11 so that full CDR3 sequences could be recovered. V, D and J germline segments were assigned to the rearranged TCRbeta sequences by MiGEC v1.2.1b. Clonotype statistics, along with Shannon-Wiener diversity indices, were calculated using VDJtools v1.0.0. To reduce sampling bias, subsequent analyses other than the diversity analysis used only the 250 most abundant clonotypes in each sample. Starting from the raw public reads, TCRdb applied fastp trimming at Q25, assembled clones with MiXCR and retained in-frame beta chains. Entries are consolidated by CDR3 protein sequence, retaining the most common genes and DNA. TCRdb, not the authors, supplied the V and J calls. This sample comprises over 35,000 distinct CDR3 sequences, approximately 73% of them detected only once. The ten largest clones add up to about 20% of the sample.

A single count supports this clonotype. Its cognate antigen has yet to be identified. It has no much larger one-base neighbor in the sample; base qualities were not kept. A single read offers scant evidence. The CDR3 sequence holds 15 residues, the cysteine and phenylalanine included. The only DNA kept is the CDR3, 45 bases in frame from the first base. V lost 5 bases and J lost 3 bases; the stretch between them is 17 bases long. CDR1 SGHAT and CDR2 FQDESV were looked up in the germline V gene (reference sequence). Without any cell sorting, total RNA and DNA were extracted together from 20-30 mg of bulk tissue using the AllPrep DNA/RNA mini kit. Surgical resection was performed in China between late 2015 and March 2016 on five or six patients with histopathologically diagnosed primary liver carcinoma. Patients had chronic HBV infection and were treatment-naive at sampling. Each tumor was sampled at five spatially separated regions: the tumor centre plus the superior, inferior, left-lateral and right-lateral poles. According to histology, viable tumor cells made up more than 80% of every tumor sample. Each fresh piece of tumor and adjacent tissue was cut in two, with one half stored in RNAlater at -80 degrees C and the other half sent for histology.

This sequence originates from a middle-aged man with primary liver carcinoma and hepatitis B virus infection. The sample comprised liver tumor tissue from sampling region 2. Reading the label with the study, this specimen's cell subset or site is: tumor region T2, inferior pole. The chain was built from TRBV11-1 and TRBJ2-7; D gene: possibly TRBD2, on 5 matching bases. The CDR3 in this case is CASSPPPEGVYEQYF. The nucleotide sequence reads as follows: TGTGCCAGCAGCCCGCCTCCAGAGGGCGTCTACGAGCAGTACTTC.